This TCR beta chain was captured in a study of blood T cell repertoires in COVID-19. Background on the study: T cells, B-cell-depleted T cells, or PBMCs provided the cDNA or gDNA that served as material.

There are a few counts of this clone. Here immunoSEQ multiplex PCR was the method, and the copy in TCRdb shows in-frame clones only, minus some. The repertoire includes roughly 300,000 clones, approximately 81% of them detected once, and around 3% sits in the top ten. V shed 0 bases and J shed 8 bases, with 7 bases lying between them. The CDR3 is 12 amino acids. Germline values: CDR1 SGHTA, CDR2 FQGNSA. The rearrangement links TRBV7-2 to TRBJ1-2; D ambiguous. The specimen sequenced was peripheral blood. The TCR was taken from an older woman with active or convalescent COVID-19. The CDR3 loop reads CASSLALYGYTF. In nucleotides, the CDR3 is TGTGCCAGCAGCTTAGCGCTATACGGCTACACCTTC. The variable domain in full, completed from reference TRBV7-2 and TRBJ1-2, reads GAGVSQSPSNKVTEKGKDVELRCDPISGHTALYWYRQSLGQGLEFLIYFQGNSAPDKSGLPSDRFSAERTGGSVSTLTIQRTQQEDSAVYLCASSLALYGYTFGSGTRLTVV.